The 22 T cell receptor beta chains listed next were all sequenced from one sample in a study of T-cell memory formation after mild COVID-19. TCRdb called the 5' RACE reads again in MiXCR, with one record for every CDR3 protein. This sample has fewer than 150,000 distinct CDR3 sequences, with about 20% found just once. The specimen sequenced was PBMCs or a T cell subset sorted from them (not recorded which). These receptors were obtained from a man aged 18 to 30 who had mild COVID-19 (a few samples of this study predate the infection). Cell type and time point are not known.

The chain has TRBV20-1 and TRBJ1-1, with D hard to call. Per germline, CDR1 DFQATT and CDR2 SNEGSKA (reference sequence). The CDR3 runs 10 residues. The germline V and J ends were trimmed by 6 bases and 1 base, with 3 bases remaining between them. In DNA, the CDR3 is TGCAGTGCCAAGAACACTGAAGCTTTCTTT. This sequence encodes CSAKNTEAFF.

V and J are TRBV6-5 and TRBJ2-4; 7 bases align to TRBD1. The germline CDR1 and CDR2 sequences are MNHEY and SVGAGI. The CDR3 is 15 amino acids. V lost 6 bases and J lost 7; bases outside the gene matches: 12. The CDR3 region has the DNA TGTGCCAGCAGCCTATCGACAGGGTCAATCAACATTCAGTACTTC. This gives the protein CASSLSTGSINIQYF.

CDR3 DNA sequence: TGTGCCAGCAGTTTGCAGGCCTCCTACGAGCAGTACTTC. Protein sequence: CASSLQASYEQYF. V gene TRBV27 combines with J gene TRBJ2-7, with D unclear. CDR3 length: 13 amino acids. CDR1 and CDR2 (germline): MNHEY, SMNVEV (reference sequence). Trimming cost V 3 bases and J 0 bases, with 6 bases left between them.

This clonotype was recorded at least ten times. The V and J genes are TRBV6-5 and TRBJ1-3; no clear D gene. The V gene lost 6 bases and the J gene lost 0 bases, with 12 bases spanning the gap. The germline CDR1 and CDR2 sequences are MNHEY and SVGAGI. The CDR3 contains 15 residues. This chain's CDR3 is CASRGGSISGNTIYF. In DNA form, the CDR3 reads TGTGCCAGCAGGGGAGGCAGTATCTCTGGAAACACCATATATTTT.

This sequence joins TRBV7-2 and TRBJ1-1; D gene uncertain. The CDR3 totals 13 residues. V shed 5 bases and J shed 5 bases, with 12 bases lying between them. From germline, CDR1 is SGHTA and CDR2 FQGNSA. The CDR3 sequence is CASSQSVRTEAFF. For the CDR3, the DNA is TGTGCCAGCAGCCAGAGCGTGAGGACTGAAGCTTTCTTT.

CDR3: CASRRWGENTEAFF. Written as DNA, the CDR3 is TGTGCCAGCAGGAGGTGGGGAGAGAACACTGAAGCTTTCTTT. The genes are TRBV7-9 and TRBJ1-1, with unresolved D. CDR1 and CDR2 (germline): SEHNR, FQNEAQ (reference sequence). V shed 6 bases and J shed 1 base, with 12 bases lying between them. The CDR3 has 14 amino acids.

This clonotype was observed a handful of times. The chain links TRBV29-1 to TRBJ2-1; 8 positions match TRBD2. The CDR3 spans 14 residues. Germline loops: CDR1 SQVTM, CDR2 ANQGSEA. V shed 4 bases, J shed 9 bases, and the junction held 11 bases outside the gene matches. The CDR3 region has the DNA TGCAGCGTTGTGGGTAGCGGGGCAATCGGTGAGCAGTTCTTC. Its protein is CSVVGSGAIGEQFF.

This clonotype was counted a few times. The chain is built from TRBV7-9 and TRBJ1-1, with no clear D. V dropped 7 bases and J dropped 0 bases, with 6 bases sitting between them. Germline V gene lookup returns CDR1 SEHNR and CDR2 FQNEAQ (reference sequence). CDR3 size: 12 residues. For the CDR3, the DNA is TGTGCCAGCACCGAGTTGAACACTGAAGCTTTCTTT. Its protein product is CASTELNTEAFF.

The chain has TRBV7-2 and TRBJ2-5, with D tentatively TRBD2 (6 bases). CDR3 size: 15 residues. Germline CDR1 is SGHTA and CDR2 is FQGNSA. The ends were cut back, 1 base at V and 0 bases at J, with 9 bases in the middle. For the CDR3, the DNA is TGTGCCAGCAGCTTAGGCGGGGTAAACCAAGAGACCCAGTACTTC. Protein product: CASSLGGVNQETQYF.

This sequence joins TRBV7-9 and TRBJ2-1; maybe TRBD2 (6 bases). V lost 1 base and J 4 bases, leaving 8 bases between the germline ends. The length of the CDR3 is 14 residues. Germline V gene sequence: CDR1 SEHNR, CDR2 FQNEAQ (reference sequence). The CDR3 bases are TGTGCCAGCAGCTTAGTTCGGGGGTACAATGAGCAGTTCTTC. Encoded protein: CASSLVRGYNEQFF.

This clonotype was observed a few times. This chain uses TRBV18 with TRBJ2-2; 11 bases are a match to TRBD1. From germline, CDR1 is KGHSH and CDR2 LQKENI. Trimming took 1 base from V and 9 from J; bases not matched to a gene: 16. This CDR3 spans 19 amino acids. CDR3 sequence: CASSPRRTPGQGVDRELFF. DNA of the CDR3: TGTGCCAGCTCACCACGACGGACACCGGGACAGGGGGTTGACAGGGAGCTGTTTTTT.

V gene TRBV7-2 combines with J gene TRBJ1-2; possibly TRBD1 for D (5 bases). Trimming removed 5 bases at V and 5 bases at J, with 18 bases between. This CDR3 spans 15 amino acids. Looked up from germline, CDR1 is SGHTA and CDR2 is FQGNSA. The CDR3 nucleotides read TGTGCCAGCAGCACCTCCCGGGGCCCAACGTATGGCTACACCTTC. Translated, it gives CASSTSRGPTYGYTF.

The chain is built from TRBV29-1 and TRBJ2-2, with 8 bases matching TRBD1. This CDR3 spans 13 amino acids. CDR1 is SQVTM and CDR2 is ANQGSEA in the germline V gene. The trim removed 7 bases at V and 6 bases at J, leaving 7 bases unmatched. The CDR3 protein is CSALGQGPGELFF. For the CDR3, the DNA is TGCAGCGCTCTCGGACAGGGTCCCGGGGAGCTGTTTTTT.

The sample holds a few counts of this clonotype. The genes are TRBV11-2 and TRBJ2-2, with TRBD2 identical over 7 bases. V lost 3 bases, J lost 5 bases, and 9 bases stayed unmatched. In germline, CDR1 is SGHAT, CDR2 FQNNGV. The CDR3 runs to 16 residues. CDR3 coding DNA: TGTGCCAGCAGCTTTACGTCCGGGGGGACTACCGGGGAGCTGTTTTTT. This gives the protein CASSFTSGGTTGELFF.

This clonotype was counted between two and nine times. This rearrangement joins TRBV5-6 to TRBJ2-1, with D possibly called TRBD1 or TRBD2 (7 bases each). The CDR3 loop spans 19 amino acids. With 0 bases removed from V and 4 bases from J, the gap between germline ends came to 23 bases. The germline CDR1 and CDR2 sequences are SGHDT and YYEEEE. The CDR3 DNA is TGTGCCAGCAGCTTGGTCGGCAGGGGGGGAACTAGCTCTTACAATGAGCAGTTCTTC. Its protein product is CASSLVGRGGTSSYNEQFF.

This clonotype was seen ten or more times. The CDR3, as DNA: TGTGCCAGCAGTTACAGGGTTTACGATGGCTACACCTTC. It translates to CASSYRVYDGYTF. The rearrangement uses TRBV6-2 or TRBV6-3 and TRBJ1-2; D ambiguous. With 2 bases removed from V and 6 bases from J, the gap between germline ends came to 10 bases. Germline-derived CDR1 and CDR2 are MNHEY and SVGEGT. CDR3 length equals 13 residues.

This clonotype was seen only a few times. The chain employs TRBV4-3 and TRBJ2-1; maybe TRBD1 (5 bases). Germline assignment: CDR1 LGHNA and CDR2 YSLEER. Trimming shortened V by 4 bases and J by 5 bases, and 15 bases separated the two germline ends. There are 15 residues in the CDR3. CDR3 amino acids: CASSRLGAIHNEQFF. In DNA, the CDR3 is TGCGCCAGCAGCCGCCTAGGGGCTATCCACAATGAGCAGTTCTTC.

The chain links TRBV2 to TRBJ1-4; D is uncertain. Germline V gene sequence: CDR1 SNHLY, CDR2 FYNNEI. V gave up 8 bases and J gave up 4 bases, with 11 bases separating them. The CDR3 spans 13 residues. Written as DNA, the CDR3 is TGTGCCAGCGAACCGACGGATAATGAAAAACTGTTTTTT. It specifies CASEPTDNEKLFF.

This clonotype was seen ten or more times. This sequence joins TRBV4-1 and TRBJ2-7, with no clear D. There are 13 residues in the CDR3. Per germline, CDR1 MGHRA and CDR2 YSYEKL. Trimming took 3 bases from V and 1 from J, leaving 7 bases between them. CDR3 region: CASSHSESYEQYF. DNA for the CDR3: TGCGCCAGCAGCCATTCAGAATCCTACGAGCAGTACTTC.

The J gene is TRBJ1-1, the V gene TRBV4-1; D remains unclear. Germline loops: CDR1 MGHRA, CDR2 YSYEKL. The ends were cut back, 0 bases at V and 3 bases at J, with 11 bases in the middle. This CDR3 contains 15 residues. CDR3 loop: CASSQDEGLDTEAFF. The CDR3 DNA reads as TGCGCCAGCAGCCAAGACGAGGGCTTGGACACTGAAGCTTTCTTT.

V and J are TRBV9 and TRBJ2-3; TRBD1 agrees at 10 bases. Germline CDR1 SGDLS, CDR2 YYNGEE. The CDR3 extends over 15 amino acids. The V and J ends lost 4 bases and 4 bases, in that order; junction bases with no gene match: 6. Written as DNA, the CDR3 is TGTGCCAGCAGCTCAGAGGGACAGGGGTCAGATACGCAGTATTTT. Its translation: CASSSEGQGSDTQYF.

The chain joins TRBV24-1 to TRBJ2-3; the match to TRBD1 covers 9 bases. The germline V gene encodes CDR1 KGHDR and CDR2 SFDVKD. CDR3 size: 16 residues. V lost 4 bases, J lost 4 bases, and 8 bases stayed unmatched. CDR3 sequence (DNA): TGTGCCACCAGTGAGGAGACCGGGACAGGGTCAGATACGCAGTATTTT. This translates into CATSEETGTGSDTQYF.